This T cell receptor beta chain was documented in a study of PD-L1 blockade in urothelial cancer. The data were produced by immunoSEQ multiplex PCR, yet TCRdb's version contains in-frame clones alone and is incomplete. The sample has 86,000 or so clones, approximately 81% seen once. Time point given: pretreatment peripheral blood. The receptor was derived from a man in his 60s with urothelial cancer. The source material was PBMCs, sampled around atezolizumab (anti-PD-L1) treatment.

CDR3 coding DNA: TGTGCCAGCACCATCTCAGGCACTGGCTACACCTTC. This codes for CASTISGTGYTF. This sequence joins TRBV6-5 and TRBJ1-2; D gene uncertain. V lost 7 bases to trimming and J lost 7 bases, with 13 bases between them. The germline V gene has CDR1 MNHEY and CDR2 SVGAGI. This CDR3 has 12 residues.